This T cell receptor beta chain derives from a study of cytomegalovirus exposure and HLA in healthy donors. On the study more broadly: It was reported in a later analysis that the same platform had been used for the 120 or so validation repertoires as for the roughly 650 first-cohort repertoires.

The study, taken as a whole, reports: The study listed under 200 cytomegalovirus-associated TCR beta chains. In vitro experiments confirmed that three CMV-associated chains were specific for CMV antigens.

The donors were members of the validation cohort comprising over a hundred subjects, separate from the approximately 670-subject first cohort. The protocol was immunoSEQ multiplex PCR, while the TCRdb copy is restricted to in-frame clones and leaves out a portion. The table lists some 120,000 clones, about 91% of them singletons. CDR3 length: 18 amino acids. Per germline, CDR1 LNHNV and CDR2 YYDKDF (reference sequence). After removal of 4 bases from V and 1 base from J, the junction contained 8 bases not matched to a gene. Regarding this clone: Its antigen remains unidentified.

The TCR originated in a woman under 30 in good health and CMV-seronegative. V gene TRBV15 combines with J gene TRBJ1-4, with TRBD1 matching over 11 bases. The sequenced material came from PBMCs. Written as DNA, the CDR3 is TGTGCCACCAGCACGCCCGGGACAGGGGGGCAAACTAATGAAAAACTGTTTTTT. This codes for CATSTPGTGGQTNEKLFF.